This T cell receptor (beta chain) stems from a study of response to subunit inactivated influenza vaccine. Study-level findings and limits: Authors suggested few new T cells are recruited by each seasonal influenza vaccination.

One entry per CDR3 protein, called by TCRdb with MiXCR from the RT-PCR reads. The table has 550,000 to 800,000 distinct CDR3 sequences, roughly 14% seen once. The CDR3 consists of 13 residues. This clonotype has only one observation. Its antigen is as yet unknown. At one end the junction does not follow the germline gene, possibly because of a read error. The sample consisted of PBMCs from blood, taken roughly 13 days after vaccination. The chain has TRBV12-3 or TRBV12-4 and TRBJ2-7, with TRBD2 as a possible D gene (5 bases). The receptor's source is a man aged 50-60 years who received an inactivated influenza vaccine. The CDR3 nucleotides read TGTGCCATCAGTCCGAATGACTACTACGAGCAGTACTTC. This gives the protein CAISPNDYYEQYF.